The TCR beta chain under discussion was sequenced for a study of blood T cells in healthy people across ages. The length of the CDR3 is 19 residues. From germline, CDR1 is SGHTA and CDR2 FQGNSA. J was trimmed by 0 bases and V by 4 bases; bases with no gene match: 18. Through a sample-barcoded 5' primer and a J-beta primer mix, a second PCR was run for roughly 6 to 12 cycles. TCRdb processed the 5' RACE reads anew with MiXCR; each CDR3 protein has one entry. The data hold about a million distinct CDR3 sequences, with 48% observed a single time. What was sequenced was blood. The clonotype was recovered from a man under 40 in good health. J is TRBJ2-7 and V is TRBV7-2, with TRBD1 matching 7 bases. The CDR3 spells CASSSASIPGTEFSYEQYF. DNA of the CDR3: TGTGCCAGCAGCTCTGCATCCATACCCGGGACAGAGTTCTCCTACGAGCAGTACTTC.